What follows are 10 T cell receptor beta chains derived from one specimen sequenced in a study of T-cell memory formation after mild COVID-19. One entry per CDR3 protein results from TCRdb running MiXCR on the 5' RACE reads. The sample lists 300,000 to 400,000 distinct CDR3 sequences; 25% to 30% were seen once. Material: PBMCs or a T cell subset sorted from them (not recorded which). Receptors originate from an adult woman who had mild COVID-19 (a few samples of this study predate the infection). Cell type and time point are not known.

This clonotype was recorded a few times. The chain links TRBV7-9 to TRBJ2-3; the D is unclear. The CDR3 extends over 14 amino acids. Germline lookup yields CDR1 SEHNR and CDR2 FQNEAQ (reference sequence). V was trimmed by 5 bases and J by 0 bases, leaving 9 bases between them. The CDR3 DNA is TGTGCCAGCAGCATCACAGCAAGCACAGATACGCAGTATTTT. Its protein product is CASSITASTDTQYF.

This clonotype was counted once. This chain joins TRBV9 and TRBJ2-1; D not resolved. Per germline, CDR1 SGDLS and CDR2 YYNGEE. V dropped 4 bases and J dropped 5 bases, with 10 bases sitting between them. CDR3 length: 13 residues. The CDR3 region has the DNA TGTGCCAGCAGCCCCGTGGACCACAATGAGCAGTTCTTC. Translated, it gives CASSPVDHNEQFF.

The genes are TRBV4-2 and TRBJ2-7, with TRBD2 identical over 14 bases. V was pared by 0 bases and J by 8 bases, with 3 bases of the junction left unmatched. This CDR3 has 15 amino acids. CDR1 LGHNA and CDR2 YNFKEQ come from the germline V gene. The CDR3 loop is CASSQDRTSGRKQYF. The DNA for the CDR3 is TGTGCCAGCAGCCAAGATCGGACTAGCGGGAGGAAGCAGTACTTC.

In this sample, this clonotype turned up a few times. The DNA for the CDR3 is TGCAGTGCCCGAACGACTAGCGGGTCTCTCCCTAGCTTGGATACGCAGTATTTT. Encoded protein: CSARTTSGSLPSLDTQYF. This chain links TRBV20-1 with TRBJ2-3, with TRBD2 identical over 10 bases. The CDR3 covers 18 residues. With V trimmed by 6 bases and J by 6 bases, 21 bases remained unmatched. In germline, CDR1 is DFQATT, CDR2 SNEGSKA (reference sequence).

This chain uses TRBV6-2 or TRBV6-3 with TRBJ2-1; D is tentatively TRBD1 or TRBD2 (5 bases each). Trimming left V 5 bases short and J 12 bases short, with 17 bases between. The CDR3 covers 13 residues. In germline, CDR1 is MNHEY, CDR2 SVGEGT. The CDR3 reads CASSSGVGTRQFF. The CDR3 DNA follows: TGTGCCAGCAGTAGTGGGGTCGGGACCAGGCAGTTCTTC.

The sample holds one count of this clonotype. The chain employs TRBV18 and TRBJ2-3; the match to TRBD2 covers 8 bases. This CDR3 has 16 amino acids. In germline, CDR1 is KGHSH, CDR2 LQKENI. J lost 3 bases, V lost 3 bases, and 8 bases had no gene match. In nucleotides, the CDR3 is TGTGCCAGCTCACCGAACAGCGGGAGAGATACAGATACGCAGTATTTT. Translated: CASSPNSGRDTDTQYF.

CDR3 loop: CSAFLRITTTDTQYF. The CDR3 DNA sequence: TGCAGTGCCTTCCTCCGCATAACAACAACAGATACGCAGTATTTT. The chain has TRBV20-1 and TRBJ2-3; the D is unclear. Germline V gene data show CDR1 as DFQATT and CDR2 as SNEGSKA (reference sequence). This CDR3 region has 15 residues. The V gene lost 6 bases and the J gene lost 3 bases, with 19 bases spanning the gap.

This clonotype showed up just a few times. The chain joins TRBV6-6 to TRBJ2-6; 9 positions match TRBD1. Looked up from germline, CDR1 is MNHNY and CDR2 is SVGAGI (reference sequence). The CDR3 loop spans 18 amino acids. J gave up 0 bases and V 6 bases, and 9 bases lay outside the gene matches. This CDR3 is CASSDRPGQGSGANVLTF. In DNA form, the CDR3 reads TGTGCCAGCAGCGATCGACCGGGACAGGGCTCTGGGGCCAACGTCCTGACTTTC.

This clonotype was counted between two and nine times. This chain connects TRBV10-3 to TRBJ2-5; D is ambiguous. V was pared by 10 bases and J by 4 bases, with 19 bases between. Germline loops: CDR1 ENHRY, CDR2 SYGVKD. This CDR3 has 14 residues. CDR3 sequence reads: CATGPGDGRETQYF. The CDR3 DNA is TGTGCCACCGGCCCCGGAGACGGGCGAGAGACCCAGTACTTC.

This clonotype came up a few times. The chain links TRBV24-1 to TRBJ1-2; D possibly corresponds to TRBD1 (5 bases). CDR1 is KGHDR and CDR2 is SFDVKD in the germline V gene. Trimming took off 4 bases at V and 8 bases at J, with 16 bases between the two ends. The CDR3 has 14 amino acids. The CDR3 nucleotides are TGTGCCACCAGTGAGGGCCGGGGGAGTTTGGGCTACACCTTC. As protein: CATSEGRGSLGYTF.